Listed below are T cell receptor beta chains from one sample, sequenced in a study of shared clonotypes between healthy human individuals. Profiling relied on immunoSEQ multiplex PCR, and the TCRdb table lists in-frame clones only, not all of them. This table has millions of clones, roughly 95% appearing once. Sequencing input: naive CD8+ T cells sorted from blood. Source of these receptors: a man aged 18-30 years in good health. Each CDR3 is given with its conserved first and last residue. Fields, in order: D gene, J gene, clone size, V gene, CDR3 DNA, CDR3 protein. The D gene is left open where the match is weak. A row's size may be missing; if present it is once, few, many or a size class.

>TRBD2|TRBJ2-7|NA|TRBV5-4
TGTGCCAGCAGCTCGGGGTGGGGACTAGACGAAAGAGAGCAGTACTTC
CASSSGWGLDEREQYF
>NA|TRBJ2-1|NA|TRBV20-1
TGCAGCCTGGGACTCGCCCAGTTCTTC
CSLGLAQFF
>NA|TRBJ1-5|NA|TRBV4-1
TGCGCCAGCAGCCAAGACACTAGCAATCAGCCCCAGCATTTT
CASSQDTSNQPQHF
>NA|TRBJ2-2|NA|TRBV18
TGTGCCAGCTCCCTGGCGGGCGCCACCGGGGAGCTGTTTTTT
CASSLAGATGELFF
>TRBD1|TRBJ2-7|NA|TRBV4-1
TGCGCCAGCAGCCAAGATGGACAGGGGAACTACGAGCAGTACTTC
CASSQDGQGNYEQYF
>TRBD1|TRBJ2-2|NA|TRBV5-1
TGCGCCAGCAGCTCAAGGACAGGAAGCGGGGAGCTGTTTTTT
CASSSRTGSGELFF
>NA|TRBJ2-7|once|TRBV5-6
TGTGCCAGCAGCTGGGGACGTAGGGATTTCAACGAGCAGTACTTC
CASSWGRRDFNEQYF
>NA|TRBJ2-7|NA|TRBV4-3
TGCGCCAGCAGCCAAGAACTCATTGGTTACGAGCAGTACTTC
CASSQELIGYEQYF
>NA|TRBJ2-1|NA|TRBV10-2
TGCGCCAGCAGTGTTGCTGGACCTACAGAGGAGCAGTTCTTC
CASSVAGPTEEQFF
>TRBD1|TRBJ1-5|NA|TRBV6-1
TGTGCCAGCAGTGAAGATGGGACAGTTAGCAATCAGCCCCAGCATTTT
CASSEDGTVSNQPQHF
>TRBD1|TRBJ2-7|NA|TRBV4-3
TGCGCCAGCAGCCAAGAAACCTCACAGGGGGCTGAGGTGGTAGCGGCCTCCTACGAGCAGTACTTC
CASSQETSQGAEVVAASYEQYF
>NA|TRBJ1-4|NA|TRBV5-4
TGTGCCAGCAGCTTGTCGATTCTGGCTAATGAAAAACTGTTTTTT
CASSLSILANEKLFF
>NA|TRBJ1-4|NA|TRBV2
TGTGCCAGCTCGGGACGGCGAAATGAAAAACTGTTTTTT
CASSGRRNEKLFF
>NA|TRBJ1-2|once|TRBV29-1
TGCAGCGTTGGGGAGAGTTATGGCTACACCTTC
CSVGESYGYTF
>TRBD1|TRBJ2-5|NA|TRBV7-9
TGTGCCAGCAGCTCAGGGGGAATTGAAGAGACCCAGTACTTC
CASSSGGIEETQYF
>NA|TRBJ2-7|NA|TRBV5-1
TGCGCCAGCAGCTTGTCGGGAGTTTACGAGCAGTACTTC
CASSLSGVYEQYF
>NA|TRBJ1-6|NA|TRBV28
TGTGCCAGCAGTCCGATCAGTAGAGGTAATTCACCCCTCCACTTT
CASSPISRGNSPLHF
>TRBD2|TRBJ2-2|NA|TRBV4-3
TGCGCCAGCAGCCAAGATGGCGGGAGCACCGGGGAGCTGTTTTTT
CASSQDGGSTGELFF
>NA|TRBJ1-1|NA|TRBV12-2
TGTGCAAGTCGCTTAGGCAGGGTTAACCGGAACACTGAAGCTTTCTTT
CASRLGRVNRNTEAFF
>TRBD1|TRBJ2-3|NA|TRBV2
TGTGCCAGCCTGACAGGGGGCACAGATACGCAGTATTTT
CASLTGGTDTQYF
>NA|TRBJ1-1|NA|TRBV6-1
TGTGCCAGCAGTGAAATTAGGGGGAACACTGAAGCTTTCTTT
CASSEIRGNTEAFF
>NA|TRBJ1-2|NA|TRBV19
TGTGCCAGTAGTATAGCGGCAGCTAACTATGGCTACACCTTC
CASSIAAANYGYTF
>NA|TRBJ2-7|NA|TRBV28
TGTGCCAGCAGTTTTAGGGGGAGCGGAGAGCAGTACTTC
CASSFRGSGEQYF
>NA|TRBJ2-7|NA|TRBV4-1
TGCGCCAGCAGCCAAGTCGGAGTAGGACAGACCACTACGGAGCAGTACTTC
CASSQVGVGQTTTEQYF
>NA|TRBJ1-4|NA|TRBV7-9
TGTGCCAGCAGCTTAGGGCCGCTACTGGATGAAAAACTGTTTTTT
CASSLGPLLDEKLFF
>TRBD1|TRBJ1-1|few|TRBV7-3
TGTGCCAGCGGCAGGGACAGGGAGACTGAAGCTTTCTTT
CASGRDRETEAFF
>NA|TRBJ2-3|NA|TRBV7-9
TGTGCCAGCAGCCTCCCCCGGGGGACCTCAGATACGCAGTATTTT
CASSLPRGTSDTQYF
>TRBD1|TRBJ2-3|NA|TRBV27
TGTGCCAGCAGCTTACAACCTACCCGGGACAGTCCCCTTAGCACAGATACGCAGTATTTT
CASSLQPTRDSPLSTDTQYF
>NA|TRBJ2-7|NA|TRBV28
TGTGCCAGCAGTTTACAGGGGACCCACGAGCAGTACTTC
CASSLQGTHEQYF
>NA|TRBJ2-5|once|TRBV4-3
TGCGCCAGCAGCCTCTTGGACGGGGTGGAGACCCAGTACTTC
CASSLLDGVETQYF
>NA|TRBJ2-2|NA|TRBV28
TGTGCCAGCAGTGAGGGCACCGGGGAGCTGTTTTTT
CASSEGTGELFF
>NA|TRBJ2-7|NA|TRBV10-2
TGCGCCACCCGAGGTATTTTTGACGACATCTACGAGCAGTACTTC
CATRGIFDDIYEQYF
>NA|TRBJ1-6|NA|TRBV4-1
TGCGCCAGCAGCCAACTGAGCTCCTATAATTCACCCCTCCACTTT
CASSQLSSYNSPLHF
>TRBD1|TRBJ2-1|NA|TRBV10-2
TGCGCCAGCAGCCTACAGGGGGCAGCCTACAATGAGCAGTTCTTC
CASSLQGAAYNEQFF
>NA|TRBJ1-4|NA|TRBV6-5
TGTGCCAGCAGTTACATACAGGGATGGGAAAAACTGTTTTTT
CASSYIQGWEKLFF
>NA|TRBJ2-1|NA|TRBV27
TGTGCCAGCGGCCTGAGCTCCTACAATGAGCAGTTCTTC
CASGLSSYNEQFF
>TRBD1|TRBJ2-7|NA|TRBV7-8
TGTGCCAGCAGCTTCGACAGGGCCCCCTACGAGCAGTACTTC
CASSFDRAPYEQYF
>TRBD2|TRBJ2-3|NA|TRBV2
TGTGCCAGCACCATACTAGCGAAAAGTTCAGATACGCAGTATTTT
CASTILAKSSDTQYF
>NA|TRBJ2-7|NA|TRBV12-2
TGTGCAAGTCGCTCACCAGGAGGCTACGAGCAGTACTTC
CASRSPGGYEQYF
>NA|TRBJ2-7|NA|TRBV7-9
TGTGCCAGCAGACTAGGGGACACCTACGAGCAGTACTTC
CASRLGDTYEQYF
>TRBD2|TRBJ2-5|NA|TRBV10-2
TGCGCCAGCAGTGAGACGACTAGCGGACAAGAGACCCAGTACTTC
CASSETTSGQETQYF
>TRBD1|TRBJ1-6|NA|TRBV18
TGTGCCAGCTCTCCCACGGACAGGGGACTCTATAATTCACCCCTCCACTTT
CASSPTDRGLYNSPLHF
>NA|TRBJ2-7|NA|TRBV27
TGTGCCAGCAGTTTATTCGGGGGCGGAGAGCAGTACTTC
CASSLFGGGEQYF
>NA|TRBJ1-6|NA|TRBV5-5
TGTGCCAGCAACTTGGGTATCACGGTCACGCCAACTAATTCACCCCTCCACTTT
CASNLGITVTPTNSPLHF
>NA|TRBJ1-2|NA|TRBV7-3
TGTGCCAGCAGCTTCTCCGGGACTAACTATGGCTACACCTTC
CASSFSGTNYGYTF
>NA|TRBJ2-3|NA|TRBV25-1
TGTGCCAGCAGTGGACCTCTTTCAACAGATACGCAGTATTTC
CASSGPLSTDTQYF
>NA|TRBJ1-1|NA|TRBV4-1
TGCGCCAGCAGCCAAAGCCCGAACACTGAAGCTTTCTTT
CASSQSPNTEAFF
>NA|TRBJ1-4|NA|TRBV7-9
TGTGCCAGCAGCTTAACGACAGGAACTAATGAAAAACTGTTTTTT
CASSLTTGTNEKLFF
>NA|TRBJ2-7|NA|TRBV5-1
TGCGCCAGCAGCTGGGTAGTCCGGGACGGATTAAAACACGGCTCCTACGAGCAGTACTTC
CASSWVVRDGLKHGSYEQYF
>NA|TRBJ2-3|NA|TRBV27
TGTGCCAGCAGTTGGGCAGTGGAGGCAGATACGCAGTATTTT
CASSWAVEADTQYF
>NA|TRBJ2-6|NA|TRBV27
TGTGCCAGCAGTTCCGGGACAACTGGGGCCAACGTCCTGACTTTC
CASSSGTTGANVLTF
>NA|TRBJ2-3|NA|TRBV7-9
TGTGCCAGCAGCCCTCAAGGGGACGCAGGATATTTT
CASSPQGDAGYF
>TRBD1|TRBJ2-1|NA|TRBV5-6
TGTGCCAGCAGCTCGGGACAGGGGGCCTACAATGAGCAGTTCTTC
CASSSGQGAYNEQFF
>NA|TRBJ2-1|NA|TRBV14
TGTGCCAGCAGCCAAGAGGGGGCGGGTTACAATGAGCAGTTCTTC
CASSQEGAGYNEQFF
>TRBD2|TRBJ2-7|NA|TRBV5-4
TGTGCCAGCAGCAAACCATCTAGCGGGAGCGGGTACGAGCAGTACTTC
CASSKPSSGSGYEQYF
>NA|TRBJ2-5|NA|TRBV28
TGTGCCACGAGCGCGGGGTCTGGTGTGACCCAGTACTTC
CATSAGSGVTQYF
>NA|TRBJ1-1|NA|TRBV6-5
TGTGCCAGCAGTGACCAGTCCTATGAAGCTTTCTTT
CASSDQSYEAFF
>TRBD1|TRBJ1-3|once|TRBV6-6
TGTGCCAGCAGTCGAATCGGGACAGCCTCTGGAAACACCATATATTTT
CASSRIGTASGNTIYF
>NA|TRBJ1-4|NA|TRBV4-1
TGCGCCAGCAGCCAAGTGGGGGGAGAAAAACTGTTTTTT
CASSQVGGEKLFF
>TRBD1|TRBJ2-2|once|TRBV7-9
TGTGCCAGCAGCAGACAGGGTGCCAACACCGGGGAGCTGTTTTTT
CASSRQGANTGELFF